These 21 T cell receptor beta chains were all obtained from the same sample, sequenced in a study of T cell clones after liver transplantation. This table comes from immunoSEQ multiplex PCR, and its TCRdb copy is limited to in-frame clones, with some not included. In the table there are roughly 20,000 clones, 75% to 90% of which are singletons. Material: CD8+ T cells from blood, obtained before liver transplant. The receptors originated from a human donor who received a liver transplant.

This clone was recorded a few times. The chain employs TRBV6-1 and TRBJ2-2, with 10 bases lining up with TRBD1. Losses at the gene ends were 2 bases for V and 6 bases for J; bases not matched to a gene: 3. Germline V gene lookup returns CDR1 MNHNS and CDR2 SASEGT. The CDR3 is made up of 15 amino acids. The CDR3 nucleotides are TGTGCCAGCAGTGAAAGGGACAGGGGAGCCGGGGAGCTGTTTTTT. Encoded protein: CASSERDRGAGELFF.

The rearrangement links TRBV27 to TRBJ2-2, with D possibly called TRBD1 or TRBD2 (5 bases each). V lost 2 bases and J lost 6, with 13 bases in between. Germline loops: CDR1 MNHEY, CDR2 SMNVEV (reference sequence). The CDR3 is 15 amino acids. Written as DNA, the CDR3 is TGTGCCAGCAGTTTAGGTGGGGGAACCGCCGGGGAGCTGTTTTTT. Translation gives CASSLGGGTAGELFF.

J is TRBJ1-1 and V is TRBV5-6, with TRBD1 identical over 9 bases. The CDR3 loop spans 14 amino acids. Germline trimming cut 3 bases from V and 3 bases from J; bases unmatched to any gene: 3. The V gene's germline CDR1 is SGHDT and CDR2 YYEEEE. This CDR3 is CASSWDREYTEAFF. The DNA of the CDR3 is TGTGCCAGCAGCTGGGACAGGGAGTACACTGAAGCTTTCTTT.

The chain recombines TRBV6-4 with TRBJ2-2, with D tentatively TRBD2 (6 bases). This CDR3 contains 15 residues. V gave up 2 bases and J gave up 1 base, with 8 bases separating them. Germline CDR1 reads MRHNA; CDR2 reads SNTAGT. The CDR3, as DNA: TGTGCCAGCAGTGACGCCGGGGGGAACACCGGGGAGCTGTTTTTT. It codes for CASSDAGGNTGELFF.

This clone came up once. The rearrangement uses TRBV6-5 and TRBJ2-7; maybe TRBD2 (5 bases). Deletions cut 0 bases from V and 2 bases from J, with 11 bases between. The CDR3 spans 15 residues. CDR1 MNHEY and CDR2 SVGAGI come from the germline V gene. CDR3 protein: CASSYSRAPTYEQYF. CDR3 nucleotides: TGTGCCAGCAGTTACTCGAGGGCTCCTACCTACGAGCAGTACTTC.

CDR3 nucleotide sequence: TGTGCCACCAGAAGGGACATATACAATGAGCAGTTCTTC. Amino acid sequence: CATRRDIYNEQFF. The chain couples TRBV15 to TRBJ2-1, with a weak D call TRBD1 (6 bases). The CDR3 consists of 13 residues. Germline V lookup: CDR1 LNHNV, CDR2 YYDKDF (reference sequence). The ends were cut back, 6 bases at V and 4 bases at J, with 10 bases in the middle.

The chain combines TRBV7-9 with TRBJ1-1, with 7 bases that match TRBD1. CDR3 length: 16 residues. Trimming removed 7 bases from V and 3 bases from J; junction bases left unmatched: 14. In germline, CDR1 is SEHNR, CDR2 FQNEAQ (reference sequence). CDR3 region: CASTYSYTGDHTEAFF. The CDR3, as DNA: TGTGCCAGCACCTACTCCTACACAGGGGATCACACTGAAGCTTTCTTT.

The chain has TRBV4-1 and TRBJ1-4; 12 nucleotides agree with TRBD1. CDR3 length: 17 residues. V trimming: 1 base; J trimming: 8 bases; junction bases outside the gene matches: 8. CDR1 and CDR2 (germline): MGHRA, YSYEKL. CDR3 DNA: TGCGCCAGCAGCCAAGGCCTCCGGGACAGGGGGCCCGAAAAACTGTTTTTT. It specifies CASSQGLRDRGPEKLFF.

The J gene is TRBJ1-1, the V gene TRBV11-1; the D is unclear. The CDR3 loop spans 15 amino acids. Germline V CDR1 and CDR2: SGHAT, FQDESV (reference sequence). Trimming took off 0 bases at V and 7 bases at J, with 15 bases between the two ends. Here the CDR3 DNA reads TGTGCCAGCAGCTTAGCCCGGACGGACGGGCTTGAAGCTTTCTTT. It codes for CASSLARTDGLEAFF. Variable domain in full (rest from reference TRBV11-1 and TRBJ1-1): EAEVAQSPRYKITEKSQAVAFWCDPISGHATLYWYRQILGQGPELLVQFQDESVVDDSQLPKDRFSAERLKGVDSTLKIQPAELGDSAMYLCASSLARTDGLEAFFGQGTRLTVV.

V usage is TRBV7-9 and J usage is TRBJ2-7; TRBD1 aligns across 7 bases. V dropped 5 bases and J dropped 0; count of bases not matched to a gene: 7. CDR1 SEHNR and CDR2 FQNEAQ come from the germline V gene (reference sequence). The CDR3 is made up of 15 amino acids. In nucleotides, the CDR3 is TGTGCCAGCAGCACGCCGGACAGGAGCTCCTACGAGCAGTACTTC. Amino acid sequence: CASSTPDRSSYEQYF.

CDR3 nucleotides: TGTGCCAGCAGCGTAGGCCCCGGACCTACCTACGAGCAGTACTTC. This sequence encodes CASSVGPGPTYEQYF. The chain combines TRBV9 with TRBJ2-7; D gene unclear. Deletions cut 0 bases from V and 2 bases from J, with 12 bases between. CDR3 size: 15 residues. Germline CDR1 and CDR2: SGDLS and YYNGEE. The variable domain in full, completed from reference TRBV9 and TRBJ2-7, reads DSGVTQTPKHLITATGQRVTLRCSPRSGDLSVYWYQQSLDQGLQFLIQYYNGEERAKGNILERFSAQQFPDLHSELNLSSLELGDSALYFCASSVGPGPTYEQYFGPGTRLTVT.

V and J are TRBV4-3 and TRBJ1-4, with D possibly matching TRBD1 (5 bases). The CDR3 consists of 15 residues. V lost 6 bases to trimming and J lost 8 bases, with 19 bases between them. CDR1 and CDR2 (germline): LGHNA, YSLEER. The CDR3 reads CASSLLQDGLEKLFF. The CDR3 bases are TGCGCCAGCAGTCTCTTACAGGATGGGTTAGAAAAACTGTTTTTT.

The chain has TRBV11-2 and TRBJ2-2; perhaps TRBD2 as D (6 bases). This CDR3 comprises 15 residues. Trimming removed 2 bases from V and 1 base from J, with 8 bases in between. The germline gives CDR1 SGHAT, CDR2 FQNNGV. The CDR3 region has the DNA TGTGCCAGCAGCTTATTTAGCGGGAACACCGGGGAGCTGTTTTTT. As protein: CASSLFSGNTGELFF.

This chain joins TRBV27 and TRBJ2-7; 8 bases fit TRBD1. Germline trimming cut 5 bases from V and 2 bases from J; bases unmatched to any gene: 8. This CDR3 has 15 amino acids. Germline values: CDR1 MNHEY, CDR2 SMNVEV (reference sequence). As DNA, the CDR3 is TGTGCCAGCAGTCCCCTGGACAGGGCCCCCTACGAGCAGTACTTC. Protein product: CASSPLDRAPYEQYF.

The table lists this clone with a count of one. The gene calls are TRBV27 and TRBJ1-5; the D gene is possibly TRBD1 (6 bases). Germline-derived CDR1 and CDR2 are MNHEY and SMNVEV (reference sequence). This CDR3 is 15 amino acids long. V lost 3 bases and J lost 1, with 10 bases in between. The CDR3 sequence is CASSFLGGSNQPQHF. CDR3 coding DNA: TGTGCCAGCAGTTTTTTAGGGGGAAGCAATCAGCCCCAGCATTTT.

V and J are TRBV11-3 and TRBJ2-2, with unresolved D. This CDR3 is 13 amino acids long. Germline CDR1 reads SGHNT; CDR2 reads YENEEA. Trimming pared 11 bases from V and 1 base from J, leaving 11 bases between. Here the CDR3 DNA reads TGTGCCTCCGCAGCCCAGAACACCGGGGAGCTGTTTTTT. Translating gives CASAAQNTGELFF.

This chain connects TRBV7-9 to TRBJ2-7, with a possible D match to TRBD2 (6 bases). V gave up 5 bases and J gave up 5 bases, with 16 bases separating them. The CDR3 covers 14 residues. From germline, CDR1 is SEHNR and CDR2 FQNEAQ (reference sequence). CDR3 residues: CASSPPLANDEQYF. The CDR3 bases are TGTGCCAGCAGCCCCCCCCTAGCGAACGACGAGCAGTACTTC.

The chain is built from TRBV4-3 and TRBJ2-2; D gene ambiguous. V was shortened by 4 bases and J by 1 base, with 7 bases between the two germline ends. Germline V gene sequence: CDR1 LGHNA, CDR2 YSLEER. CDR3 length: 14 residues. The CDR3 DNA follows: TGCGCCAGCAGCCCAGGTCTGAACACCGGGGAGCTGTTTTTT. This encodes CASSPGLNTGELFF.

This clone was observed once. The rearrangement links TRBV19 to TRBJ1-1, with a possible D match to TRBD1 (6 bases). Looked up from germline, CDR1 is LNHDA and CDR2 is SQIVND (reference sequence). V gave up 6 bases and J gave up 6 bases, with 14 bases separating them. The CDR3 length is 13 residues. This CDR3 is CASSAWTAAEAFF. CDR3 nucleotide sequence: TGTGCCAGTAGCGCATGGACAGCCGCTGAAGCTTTCTTT.

This rearrangement joins TRBV19 to TRBJ2-1; 10 bases are shared with TRBD1. CDR3 size: 15 residues. V lost 0 bases and J lost 5; bases outside the gene matches: 1. Germline V lookup: CDR1 LNHDA, CDR2 SQIVND (reference sequence). This CDR3 reads CASSIDDRGHNEQFF. In DNA, the CDR3 is TGTGCCAGTAGTATAGATGACAGGGGGCACAATGAGCAGTTCTTC.

V and J are TRBV7-9 and TRBJ1-2, with TRBD1 matching 7 bases. The CDR3 extends over 14 amino acids. CDR1 is SEHNR and CDR2 is FQNEAQ in the germline V gene (reference sequence). The V segment lost 1 base and the J segment 4 bases; nucleotides outside the gene matches: 3. The CDR3 here is CASSLVGTAYGYTF. The CDR3 DNA is TGTGCCAGCAGCTTAGTGGGGACAGCCTATGGCTACACCTTC.